Listed below are T cell receptor beta chains from one sample, sequenced in a study of human T cells and chemical hapten exposure. TCRdb re-called the RACE reads with MiXCR, one entry per CDR3 protein. This sample has 100,000 to 150,000 distinct CDR3 sequences, with roughly 9.5% found just once. The sequenced sample was whole blood. All receptors come from a male donor in good health. Some clones in this sample may be carry-over from other donors' samples. Both conserved end residues are trimmed from each CDR3. The order of the fields is J gene, V gene, CDR3 protein.

>TRBJ2-1|TRBV7-9
ASTLERGLAYNEQF
>TRBJ1-1|TRBV5-1
ASSFPGTEAF
>TRBJ2-2|TRBV6-4
ASSEGADTGELF
>TRBJ1-4|TRBV11-2
ASSLEGVNEKLF
>TRBJ1-5|TRBV12-3/TRBV12-4
ASSPRGLQPQH
>TRBJ1-1|TRBV4-1
ASSAIGTGNTEAF
>TRBJ2-1|TRBV5-4
ASSSQTSGEQF
>TRBJ1-6|TRBV11-2
ASSLEGLLVSPLH
>TRBJ1-1|TRBV6-2/TRBV6-3
ASSPDRAPHQNTEAF
>TRBJ2-1|TRBV7-6
ASSRDRAPTDEQF
>TRBJ2-1|TRBV7-2
ASSPEGSGGWYNEQF
>TRBJ1-1|TRBV19
ASSIMGRGAF
>TRBJ2-1|TRBV4-3
ASSQEWGSGSEQF